The 16 T cell receptor beta chains below come from one sample, sequenced in a study of T cells in Graves' hyperthyroidism and ophthalmopathy. Amplification yielded TCR beta CDR3 regions, with RNA transcripts as the source. HTBI primers were used for first-round RT-PCR of the TCR CDR3. MiXCR was run by TCRdb on the multiplex PCR reads, yielding one entry per CDR3 protein. The sample lists about 510,000 distinct CDR3 sequences; about 45% were seen once. Material: peripheral blood or thyroid tissue (not recorded which). These receptors came from an adult woman with Graves' disease, either hyperthyroidism or ophthalmopathy (not recorded which).

A note on this clonotype: The junction shows a germline mismatch at one end, possibly a read error. V and J are TRBV7-7 and TRBJ2-2, with D possibly being TRBD2 (6 bases). The CDR3 has 19 residues. Per germline, CDR1 SSHAT and CDR2 FNYEAQ (reference sequence). The CDR3 here is CASSLGASVIHSNTGELFF. For the CDR3, the DNA is TGTGCTAGCAGCTTAGGGGCTAGCGTCATACACTCGAACACCGGGGAGCTGTTTTTT.

This clonotype occurred a few times. The chain employs TRBV4-3 and TRBJ1-5, with 8 bases that match TRBD1. This CDR3 spans 19 amino acids. Losses at the gene ends were 2 bases for V and 0 bases for J; bases not matched to a gene: 12. The germline gives CDR1 LGHNA, CDR2 YSLEER. DNA of the CDR3: TGCGCCAGCAGCCAATCGACAGGGGTCTACCGATCTAGCAATCAGCCCCAGCATTTT. It specifies CASSQSTGVYRSSNQPQHF.

This chain uses TRBV29-1 with TRBJ2-7; tentative D call: TRBD2 (5 bases). The CDR3 contains 12 residues. V lost 6 bases, J lost 3 bases, and 12 bases lay in between. Per germline, CDR1 SQVTM and CDR2 ANQGSEA. This chain's CDR3 is CSVLRGDYEQYF. The CDR3 region has the DNA TGCAGCGTCCTCCGGGGAGACTACGAGCAGTACTTC.

In its sample, this clonotype was seen many times. This chain connects TRBV7-9 to TRBJ1-1; D is ambiguous. The CDR3 contains 14 residues. With 8 bases removed from V and 2 bases from J, the gap between germline ends came to 15 bases. The germline CDR1 and CDR2 sequences are SEHNR and FQNEAQ (reference sequence). Here the CDR3 reads CASSIGPVNTEAFF. CDR3 DNA sequence: TGTGCCAGCTCTATAGGGCCGGTTAACACTGAAGCTTTCTTT.

This chain joins TRBV7-9 and TRBJ2-7, with 7 bases that match TRBD2. CDR3 size: 14 residues. CDR1 is SEHNR, CDR2 FQNEAQ, per germline (reference sequence). The V and J ends lost 5 bases and 3 bases, in that order; junction bases with no gene match: 7. CDR3 coding DNA: TGTGCCAGCAGCCAAGGGGCGGGAGTCTACGAGCAGTACTTC. Translation gives CASSQGAGVYEQYF.

Worth noting for this clonotype: A much larger clone sits a single nucleotide away, making a read error possible. The chain combines TRBV20-1 with TRBJ2-5; 7 bases map to TRBD2. V dropped 4 bases and J dropped 4; count of bases not matched to a gene: 18. Germline V gene sequence: CDR1 DFQATT, CDR2 SNEGSKA (reference sequence). The CDR3 spans 17 residues. The DNA of the CDR3 is TGCAGTGCTAAGCTATCTTTTCCGCGGGAGATTGGAGAGACCCAGTACTTC. As protein: CSAKLSFPREIGETQYF.

The rearrangement uses TRBV7-2 and TRBJ2-5, with D tentatively TRBD1 (5 bases). The better agreement between TRBJ2-7 and the DNA end casts doubt on the J call. The CDR3 loop spans 18 amino acids. Germline CDR1 is SGHTA and CDR2 is FQGNSA. CDR3 loop: CASSQRQLNSQAPYEQYF. CDR3 nucleotides: TGTGCCAGCAGCCAGCGACAGCTGAACTCCCAAGCCCCATACGAGCAGTACTTC.

The rearrangement joins TRBV25-1 to TRBJ1-5, with 7 bases matching TRBD1. Looked up from germline, CDR1 is MGHDK and CDR2 is SYGVNS. The CDR3 length is 14 residues. The V and J ends lost 6 bases and 5 bases, in that order; junction bases with no gene match: 7. CDR3 nucleotides: TGTGCCAGCAGCCAGGGGGAGAGGGATCAGCCCCAGCATTTT. This gives the protein CASSQGERDQPQHF.

This clonotype was detected only a few times. The chain links TRBV19 to TRBJ1-2; no clear D. Germline V gene lookup returns CDR1 LNHDA and CDR2 SQIVND (reference sequence). V lost 11 bases and J 8 bases, leaving 30 bases between the germline ends. CDR3 size: 16 residues. In DNA form, the CDR3 reads TGTGCCGCGAAGTCGAATCCGGGCCCGGACGGCAGAGGCTACACCTTC. It codes for CAAKSNPGPDGRGYTF.

This chain uses TRBV11-2 with TRBJ1-2, with unresolved D. The germline V gene has CDR1 SGHAT and CDR2 FQNNGV. Trimming pared 1 base from V and 10 bases from J, leaving 10 bases between. The CDR3 consists of 12 residues. The CDR3 is CASSLGVSLYTF. In DNA form, the CDR3 reads TGTGCCAGCAGCTTAGGGGTTTCCCTCTACACCTTC. Variable domain in full (rest from reference TRBV11-2 and TRBJ1-2): EAGVAQSPRYKIIEKRQSVAFWCNPISGHATLYWYQQILGQGPKLLIQFQNNGVVDDSQLPKDRFSAERLKGVDSTLKIQPAKLEDSAVYLCASSLGVSLYTFGSGTRLTVV.

The chain is built from TRBV25-1 and TRBJ1-6; 9 bases are a match to TRBD1. V was pared by 6 bases and J by 9 bases, with 6 bases of the junction left unmatched. The CDR3 covers 14 residues. Germline CDR1 and CDR2: MGHDK and SYGVNS. CDR3 in amino acids: CASRIPGQGSPLHF. The CDR3 coding sequence is TGTGCCAGCAGGATCCCGGGACAGGGTTCACCCCTCCACTTT. Complete variable domain (other parts from reference TRBV25-1 and TRBJ1-6): EADIYQTPRYLVIGTGKKITLECSQTMGHDKMYWYQQDPGMELHLIHYSYGVNSTEKGDLSSESTVSRIRTEHFPLTLESARPSHTSQYLCASRIPGQGSPLHFGNGTRLTVT.

CDR3 bases: TGTGCCATCAGTGAGCTCGGACAGGGACGGAACACTGAAGCTTTCTTT. Translation gives CAISELGQGRNTEAFF. The rearrangement joins TRBV10-3 to TRBJ1-1, with 8 nucleotides matching TRBD1. The CDR3 sequence is 16 residues long. The trim removed 2 bases at V and 1 base at J, leaving 6 bases unmatched. Looked up from germline, CDR1 is ENHRY and CDR2 is SYGVKD.

The chain carries TRBV10-3 and TRBJ2-7; possible D gene TRBD1, 5 bases. Trimming removed 6 bases at V and 2 bases at J, with 8 bases between. The CDR3 sequence is 12 residues long. Germline V gene sequence: CDR1 ENHRY, CDR2 SYGVKD. The DNA of the CDR3 is TGTGCCATCAGGGACACCCCCTACGAGCAGTACTTC. Its translation: CAIRDTPYEQYF.

J is TRBJ2-7 and V is TRBV11-2; TRBD1 matches at 8 bases. The CDR3 has 14 amino acids. J gave up 3 bases and V 4 bases, and 5 bases lay outside the gene matches. Germline lookup yields CDR1 SGHAT and CDR2 FQNNGV. CDR3 sequence: CASSSGGQDYEQYF. CDR3 nucleotide sequence: TGTGCCAGCAGCTCAGGGGGACAGGACTACGAGCAGTACTTC.

J is TRBJ1-1 and V is TRBV15, with unresolved D. This CDR3 has 13 residues. Per germline, CDR1 LNHNV and CDR2 YYDKDF (reference sequence). V was trimmed by 1 base and J by 5 bases, leaving 8 bases between them. In nucleotides, the CDR3 is TGTGCCACCAGCAGAGTTGGTGGAACTGAAGCTTTCTTT. Protein sequence: CATSRVGGTEAFF.

This clonotype was observed many times. The CDR3 DNA sequence: TGTGCCAGCAGCTTAACAGGGCGTTTGACTGAAGCTTTCTTT. Protein product: CASSLTGRLTEAFF. The V and J genes are TRBV13 and TRBJ1-1; possible D gene TRBD1, 6 bases. V was cut by 2 bases and J by 5 bases, with 12 bases left in between. The CDR3 contains 14 residues. Germline values: CDR1 PRHDT, CDR2 FYEKMQ (reference sequence).